What follows is one T cell receptor (beta chain) and its context. The germline CDR1 and CDR2 sequences are LNHDA and SQIVND (reference sequence). Trimming cost V 7 bases and J 4 bases; bases outside gene matches: 2. The length of the CDR3 is 13 residues. These data originate in a study of blood T cell repertoires in COVID-19. Assay: immunoSEQ multiplex PCR; the TCRdb copy retains only in-frame clones and omits some. The sample lists 250,000 to 350,000 clones; 86% were seen once. V gene TRBV19 combines with J gene TRBJ1-5; TRBD1 aligns across 9 bases. The source of this sequence is a woman in her 30s with active or convalescent COVID-19. Material: peripheral blood. CDR3 amino acids: CASMDRGNQPQHF. For the CDR3, the DNA is TGTGCCAGTATGGACAGGGGAAATCAGCCCCAGCATTTT.